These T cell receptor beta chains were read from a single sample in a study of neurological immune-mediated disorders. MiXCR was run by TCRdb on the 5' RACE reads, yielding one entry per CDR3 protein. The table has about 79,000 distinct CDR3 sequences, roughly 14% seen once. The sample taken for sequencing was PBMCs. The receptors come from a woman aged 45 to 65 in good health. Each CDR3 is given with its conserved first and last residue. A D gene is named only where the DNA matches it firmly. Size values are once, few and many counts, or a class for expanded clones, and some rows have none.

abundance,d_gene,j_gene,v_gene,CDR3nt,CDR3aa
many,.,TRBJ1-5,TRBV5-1,TGCGCCAGCAGCTTGGGGGGGTCAGGGCAGCCCCAGCATTTT,CASSLGGSGQPQHF
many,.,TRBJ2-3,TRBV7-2,TGTGCCAGCGGTAAAGGGGGGGGTCTTAGCACAGATACGCAGTATTTT,CASGKGGGLSTDTQYF
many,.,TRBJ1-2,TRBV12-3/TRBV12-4,TGTGCCAGCTATCGGTTGGGGATCCAGGGCTACACCTTC,CASYRLGIQGYTF
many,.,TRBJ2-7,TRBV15,TGTGCCACCAGCATTGCTTACGACTACGAGCAGTACTTC,CATSIAYDYEQYF
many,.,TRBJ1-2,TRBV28,TGTGCCAGCAGTTCGGGCAGGCTTGGCTATGGCTACACCTTC,CASSSGRLGYGYTF
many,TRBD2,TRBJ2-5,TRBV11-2,TGTGCCAGCAGCCCTCCGACTAGCGGGGTAGGGGAGACCCAGTACTTC,CASSPPTSGVGETQYF
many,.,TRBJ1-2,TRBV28,TGTGCCAGCAGTCTAAGTGCGGGGATCTATGGCTACACCTTC,CASSLSAGIYGYTF
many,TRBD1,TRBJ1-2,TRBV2,TGTGCCAGCAGTCGCAACCCCGGGACAGGGGAAGGCTACACCTTC,CASSRNPGTGEGYTF
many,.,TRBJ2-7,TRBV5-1,TGCGCCAGCAGCCCCTTGTCCCACTACGAGCAGTACTTC,CASSPLSHYEQYF
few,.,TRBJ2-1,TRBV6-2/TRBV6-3,TGTGCCAGCAGTACCCGGACCGATTACAATGAGCAGTTCTTC,CASSTRTDYNEQFF
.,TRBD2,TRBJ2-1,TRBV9,TGTGCCAGCAGCGTAGCGGGAGCGGGAGGATTATACAATGAGCAGTTCTTC,CASSVAGAGGLYNEQFF
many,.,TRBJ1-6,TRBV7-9,TGTGCCAGCAGCTTAGACTGGCAGAAACATTCACCCCTCCACTTT,CASSLDWQKHSPLHF
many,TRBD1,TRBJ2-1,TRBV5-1,TGCGCCAGCAGCGCAGGGACAGGGGAAGGGCATGAGCAGTTCTTC,CASSAGTGEGHEQFF
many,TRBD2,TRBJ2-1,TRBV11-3,TGTGCCAGCAGCTTAGAGGGGACTAGCGGGAGTGGGTCCTACAATGAGCAGTTCTTC,CASSLEGTSGSGSYNEQFF
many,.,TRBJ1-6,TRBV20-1,TGCAGTGCTAGGGCGGCGATCGTGGGGACTTCACCCCTCCACTTT,CSARAAIVGTSPLHF
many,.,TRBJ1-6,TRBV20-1,TGCAGTGCTAGAGATCAGGGCGGCGGCGGCAGTGCCCTCCACTTT,CSARDQGGGGSALHF
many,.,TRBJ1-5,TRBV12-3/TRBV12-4,TGTGCCAGCAGCCCCCGGGGTTCTTACAATCAGCCCCAGCATTTT,CASSPRGSYNQPQHF
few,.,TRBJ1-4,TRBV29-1,TGCAGCGCCACCGGGACAAGTAATGAAAAACTGTTTTTT,CSATGTSNEKLFF
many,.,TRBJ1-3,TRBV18,TGTGCCAGCTCACCACTGGGTCACTCTGGAAACACCATATATTTT,CASSPLGHSGNTIYF
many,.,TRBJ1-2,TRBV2,TGTGCCAGCAGTGTTGGGTTATCCTATGGCTACACCTTC,CASSVGLSYGYTF
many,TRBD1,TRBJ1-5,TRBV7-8,TGTGCCAGCAGCCGCACCCGACAGGGGGTACTTCAGCCCCAGCATTTT,CASSRTRQGVLQPQHF
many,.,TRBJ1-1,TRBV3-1,TGTGCCAGCAGCCCGGGGGCAGGGGTCACTGAAGCTTTCTTT,CASSPGAGVTEAFF
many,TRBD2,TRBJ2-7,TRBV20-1,TGCAGTGCCGCCCGGGCGGGAGTCCTCTACGAGCAGTACTTC,CSAARAGVLYEQYF
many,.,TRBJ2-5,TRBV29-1,TGCAGCGCTGAACACCTCGCCAGGGCGGAGACCCAGTACTTC,CSAEHLARAETQYF
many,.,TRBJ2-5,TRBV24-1,TGTGCCACCAGTGACAAGGGACGGCCGACGTACCAAGAGACCCAGTACTTC,CATSDKGRPTYQETQYF
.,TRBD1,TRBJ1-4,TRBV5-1,TGCGCCAGCAGCATTGGACAGGGTTTAACTAATGAAAAACTGTTTTTT,CASSIGQGLTNEKLFF
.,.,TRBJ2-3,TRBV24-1,TGTGCCACCAGTGATCCCTCGGGACGAATCACAGATACGCAGTATTTT,CATSDPSGRITDTQYF
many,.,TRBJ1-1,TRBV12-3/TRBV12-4,TGTGCCAGCAGTTTGAAAACCGTCAACACTGAAGCTTTCTTT,CASSLKTVNTEAFF
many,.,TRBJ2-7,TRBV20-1,TGCAGTGCACGCGACCCAGGGGAAGCGATCAACGAGCAGTACTTC,CSARDPGEAINEQYF
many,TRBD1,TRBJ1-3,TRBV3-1,TGTGCCAGCAGCCCTGGACAGGGGGCAAACACCATATATTTT,CASSPGQGANTIYF
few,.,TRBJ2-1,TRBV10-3,TGTGCCATGAGTGGGGTAACGGGAGTAGGGAATGAGCAGTTCTTC,CAMSGVTGVGNEQFF
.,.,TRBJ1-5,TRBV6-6,TGTGCCAGTAGTGAAGATGGAGCTTATCAGCTCCAGAATTTT,CASSEDGAYQLQNF
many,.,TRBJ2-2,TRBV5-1,TGCGCCAGCAGCTTGGGGTCGATACTGGTAAACACCGGGGAGCTGTTTTTT,CASSLGSILVNTGELFF
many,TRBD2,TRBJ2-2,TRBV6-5,TGTGCCAGCAGTTACGGGACTAGCGGGGGGGCCTTCCCCGGGGAGCTGTTTTTT,CASSYGTSGGAFPGELFF
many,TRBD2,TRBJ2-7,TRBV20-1,TGCAGTGCTAGCCCCGGACTAGCGGGCTACGAGCAGTACTTC,CSASPGLAGYEQYF
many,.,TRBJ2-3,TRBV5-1,TGCGCCAGCAGCCCGGGACTTATCACAGATACGCAGTATTTT,CASSPGLITDTQYF
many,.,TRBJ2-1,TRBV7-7,TGTGCTAGCAGCTTAAACCCGGGTACCCTTGACAATGAGCAGTTCTTC,CASSLNPGTLDNEQFF
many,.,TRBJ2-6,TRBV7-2,TGTGCCAGCAGCTTAGCTTTCCAGAGCTCTGGGGCCAACGTCCTGACTTTC,CASSLAFQSSGANVLTF
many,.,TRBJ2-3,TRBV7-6,TGTGCCAGCAGCTTACAACAGGGGACTTATACGCAGTATTTT,CASSLQQGTYTQYF
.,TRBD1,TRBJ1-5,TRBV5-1,TGCGCCAGCAGATCCGGACAGGGGGAAAATCAGCCCCAGCATTTT,CASRSGQGENQPQHF
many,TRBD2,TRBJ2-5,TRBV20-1,TGCAGTGCTAGCGGGAGCGGGAGGGCTTCAGGAGAGACCCAGTACTTC,CSASGSGRASGETQYF
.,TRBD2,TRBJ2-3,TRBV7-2,TGTGCCAGCAGCTTGTCTAGCGGGCCAGATACGCAGTATTTT,CASSLSSGPDTQYF
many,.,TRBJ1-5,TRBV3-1,TGTGCCAGCAGCCAGATGACCGGAGCCCAACAGCCCCAGCATTTT,CASSQMTGAQQPQHF
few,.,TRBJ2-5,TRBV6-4,TGTGCCAGCAACAGAATCGACAGGACGTACCAAGAGACCCAGTACTTC,CASNRIDRTYQETQYF
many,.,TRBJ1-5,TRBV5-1,TGCGCCAGCAGCTTGAACAGCAATCAGCCCCAGCATTTT,CASSLNSNQPQHF
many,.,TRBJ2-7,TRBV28,TGTGCCAGCAGTTTAACTCCGGTTTGGGGCAAGGGGACGATTGACTACGAGCAGTACTTC,CASSLTPVWGKGTIDYEQYF
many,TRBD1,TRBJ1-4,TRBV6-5,TGTGCCAGCAGTTACTCGACAGGGGGTAATGAAAAACTGTTTTTT,CASSYSTGGNEKLFF
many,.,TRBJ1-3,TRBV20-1,TGCAGTGCTCACGGAGCACAGGGCTCTGGAAACACCATATATTTT,CSAHGAQGSGNTIYF
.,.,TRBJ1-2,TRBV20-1,TGCAGTGCTAGAGATTACGGGACCTCAGTAGGCTACACCTTC,CSARDYGTSVGYTF
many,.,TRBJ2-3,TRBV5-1,TGCGCCAGCACGGAAGGTCTCGGGCGGGAAAAGCAGTATTTT,CASTEGLGREKQYF
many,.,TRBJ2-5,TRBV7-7,TGTGCCAGCAGCCCTACGGCTATCGCGACCCAGTACTTC,CASSPTAIATQYF
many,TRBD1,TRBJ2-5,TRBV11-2,TGTGCCAGCAGCTTATCGTCAGGGGGCTGGGAGACCCAGTACTTC,CASSLSSGGWETQYF
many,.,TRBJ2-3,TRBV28,TGTGCCAGCACCGTTTATCCCACGGATACGCAGTATTTT,CASTVYPTDTQYF
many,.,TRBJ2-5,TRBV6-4,TGTGCCAGCAGTGCCAGGGGTGGAGAGACCCAGTACTTC,CASSARGGETQYF
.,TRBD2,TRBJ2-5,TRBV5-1,TGCGCCAGCAGCCTCCAGGGTAAAGCGGGGGAGACCAAGTACTTC,CASSLQGKAGETKYF